This T cell receptor (beta chain) was profiled in a study of T cell responses to AZD1222 COVID-19 vaccine. As to this clone: No antigen is known for it.

General study results and limits: It was only after the peak T cell response that any repertoires were sampled.

The CDR3 length is 15 residues. Germline V gene data show CDR1 as MNHEY and CDR2 as SVGAGI. Losses at the gene ends were 3 bases for V and 4 bases for J; bases not matched to a gene: 5. Here immunoSEQ multiplex PCR was the method, and the copy in TCRdb shows in-frame clones only, minus some. The sample comprises 100,000 to 150,000 clones, more than 90% of which are singletons, and 1.1% rests with the top ten. The input for sequencing was peripheral blood, taken 28 days after the second AZD1222 dose. The clonotype originates from an adult who received the AZD1222 COVID-19 vaccine. The chain combines TRBV6-5 with TRBJ2-7; 11 bases agree with TRBD1. The CDR3 loop is CASSYRGQGGYEQYF. CDR3 nucleotides: TGTGCCAGCAGTTATCGGGGACAGGGGGGATACGAGCAGTACTTC.